This T cell receptor beta chain was found in a study of T cell repertoires in cytomegalovirus infection. Study-wide points: Summed public TCR beta family frequency identified CMV carriers bearing the relevant HLA. The study found HLA-C-restricted CMV-specific TCR beta clonotypes dominating the ex vivo response.

This clonotype showed up many times. Its target is unknown. One entry per CDR3 protein, called by TCRdb with MiXCR from the reads. The repertoire holds around 530,000 distinct CDR3 sequences, with 16% as singletons. The CDR3 is 15 amino acids. V lost 5 bases and J 5 bases, leaving 19 bases between the germline ends. From germline, CDR1 is SGHAT and CDR2 FQNNGV. The sample taken for sequencing was CD8+ T cells from PBMCs. The genes are TRBV11-2 and TRBJ2-7; D might be TRBD2 (6 bases). The receptor comes from a human donor in good health (CMV status not recorded). Some clones in this sample may be carry-over from other donors' samples. The CDR3 protein is CASSVPGGEVHEQYF. The CDR3 DNA sequence: TGTGCCAGCAGCGTTCCCGGTGGGGAGGTCCACGAGCAGTACTTC.